This T cell receptor (beta chain) derives from a study of OX40 agonist ivuxolimab in advanced cancers. Germline loops: CDR1 SGHTA, CDR2 FQGNSA. Trimming removed 5 bases at V and 2 bases at J, with 10 bases between. This CDR3 contains 14 residues. The assay was immunoSEQ multiplex PCR, and TCRdb's table has in-frame clones only and misses some. The profile shows about 16,000 clones, approximately 90% of them singletons. This clone was detected only a few times. The gene calls are TRBV7-2 and TRBJ2-1; no definite D call. Sequenced material: CD4+ or CD8+ T cells sorted from blood, taken in a trial of the OX40 agonist ivuxolimab. This TCR was recovered from an adult with an advanced solid tumor such as melanoma, head and neck, liver or kidney cancer. The DNA for the CDR3 is TGTGCCAGCAGCCCCAGCCCTACCTACAATGAGCAGTTCTTC. As protein: CASSPSPTYNEQFF.